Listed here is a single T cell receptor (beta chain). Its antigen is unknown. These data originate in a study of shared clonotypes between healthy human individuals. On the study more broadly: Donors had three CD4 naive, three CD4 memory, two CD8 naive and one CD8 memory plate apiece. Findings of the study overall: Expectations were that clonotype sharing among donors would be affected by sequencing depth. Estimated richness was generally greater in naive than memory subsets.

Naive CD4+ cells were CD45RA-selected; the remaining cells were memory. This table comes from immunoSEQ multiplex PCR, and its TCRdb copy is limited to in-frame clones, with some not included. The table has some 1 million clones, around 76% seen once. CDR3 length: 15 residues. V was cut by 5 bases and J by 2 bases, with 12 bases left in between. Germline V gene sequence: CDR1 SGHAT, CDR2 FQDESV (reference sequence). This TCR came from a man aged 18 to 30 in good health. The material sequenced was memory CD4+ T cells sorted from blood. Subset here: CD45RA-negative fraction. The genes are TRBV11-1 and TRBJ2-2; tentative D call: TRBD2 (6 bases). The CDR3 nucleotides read TGTGCCAGCAGCGGGTCGGCGGGAAACACCGGGGAGCTGTTTTTT. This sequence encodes CASSGSAGNTGELFF.